Each of the 21 T cell receptor beta chains below was sequenced from the same sample in a study of T cells after yellow fever vaccination. TCRdb called the 5' RACE reads again in MiXCR, with one record for every CDR3 protein. The sample lists 68,000 or so distinct CDR3 sequences; approximately 7% were seen once. Sequences were derived from CD8+ T cells sorted from PBMCs, sampled around 45 days after the first yellow fever vaccination. The source is a young man who received the YFV17D yellow fever vaccine.

The rearrangement uses TRBV4-3 and TRBJ2-7, with TRBD2 as a possible D gene (5 bases). Between the trimmed V and J ends, which lost 1 base and 0 bases, there was a span of 16 bases. The CDR3 loop spans 17 amino acids. From germline, CDR1 is LGHNA and CDR2 YSLEER. The CDR3 coding sequence is TGCGCCAGCAGCCAAGTCGGTTCCGGGGTACGCTCCTACGAGCAGTACTTC. It translates to CASSQVGSGVRSYEQYF.

In its sample, this clonotype was seen many times. The chain uses TRBV6-2 or TRBV6-3 and TRBJ2-3, with TRBD2 identical over 7 bases. The CDR3 extends over 14 amino acids. The V gene's germline CDR1 is MNHEY and CDR2 SVGEGT. After removal of 10 bases from V and 2 bases from J, the junction contained 9 bases not matched to a gene. The CDR3 sequence: CATDPAGPTDTQYF. The CDR3 nucleotides read TGTGCCACCGACCCAGCGGGGCCCACAGATACGCAGTATTTT.

On this clonotype: This may stem from a read error, because a much larger clone lies one nucleotide away. The chain carries TRBV12-3 or TRBV12-4 and TRBJ2-1; TRBD2 agrees at 11 bases. The CDR3 length is 18 residues. The CDR3 loop reads CARSFRLAGGHSYNEQFF. In nucleotides, the CDR3 is TGTGCCCGCAGTTTTAGGCTAGCGGGGGGTCACTCCTACAATGAGCAGTTCTTC.

The V and J genes are TRBV6-5 and TRBJ1-1; tentative D call: TRBD1 (5 bases). The CDR3 is made up of 12 amino acids. V dropped 6 bases and J dropped 0 bases, with 5 bases sitting between them. CDR1 and CDR2 (germline): MNHEY, SVGAGI. The CDR3 nucleotides read TGTGCCAGCAGGGGGGTGAACACTGAAGCTTTCTTT. Protein sequence: CASRGVNTEAFF.

This clonotype was seen a single time. This chain links TRBV7-9 with TRBJ1-3; D is perhaps TRBD1 (5 bases). Germline values: CDR1 SEHNR, CDR2 FQNEAQ (reference sequence). This CDR3 is built from 15 residues. The V and J ends lost 3 bases and 4 bases respectively, with 13 bases between them. The CDR3 DNA follows: TGTGCCAGCAGCTTTCCGAGGGGACGGGGAAACACCATATATTTT. This codes for CASSFPRGRGNTIYF.

The chain recombines TRBV13 with TRBJ2-1; D is unresolved. Between the trimmed V and J ends, which lost 9 bases and 8 bases, there was a span of 20 bases. Per germline, CDR1 PRHDT and CDR2 FYEKMQ (reference sequence). This CDR3 spans 14 amino acids. DNA of the CDR3: TGTGCCAGGGGCCCCGGGCTCCTCTGCTATGAGCAGTTCTTC. It encodes CARGPGLLCYEQFF.

Many counts were recorded for this clonotype. The chain joins TRBV11-2 to TRBJ1-1, with TRBD1 matching 9 bases. Germline values: CDR1 SGHAT, CDR2 FQNNGV. This CDR3 has 14 amino acids. V dropped 5 bases and J dropped 1; count of bases not matched to a gene: 2. The DNA for the CDR3 is TGTGCCAGCAGCATGGGACAGGGGAACACTGAAGCTTTCTTT. Its translation is CASSMGQGNTEAFF.

At least ten counts were recorded for this clonotype. The chain joins TRBV15 to TRBJ2-7, with a weak D call TRBD1 (6 bases). CDR1 is LNHNV and CDR2 is YYDKDF in the germline V gene (reference sequence). The V and J ends lost 5 bases and 2 bases respectively, with 13 bases between them. The CDR3 is made up of 14 amino acids. The CDR3 is CATSVAGATYEQYF. DNA of the CDR3: TGTGCCACCAGCGTCGCAGGGGCTACCTACGAGCAGTACTTC.

Ten or more counts support this clonotype. This chain joins TRBV7-9 and TRBJ1-2, with D hard to call. V was trimmed by 4 bases and J by 3 bases, leaving 6 bases between them. Per the germline V gene, CDR1 is SEHNR and CDR2 is FQNEAQ (reference sequence). CDR3 length: 12 residues. CDR3 in amino acids: CASSWDDYGYTF. The CDR3 DNA sequence: TGTGCCAGCAGCTGGGATGACTATGGCTACACCTTC.

This clonotype came up many times. The chain uses TRBV6-1 and TRBJ2-1, with D perhaps assigned TRBD1 or TRBD2 (5 bases each). Germline V gene data show CDR1 as MNHNS and CDR2 as SASEGT. The V end was cut by 10 bases, the J end by 5 bases, with 21 bases between. The CDR3 contains 15 residues. CDR3 coding DNA: TGTGCCATCTCGCCGAGCACCGGGGCTGACAATGAGCAGTTCTTC. Protein sequence: CAISPSTGADNEQFF.

In its sample, this clonotype was seen many times. V gene TRBV4-1 combines with J gene TRBJ1-6; D possibly corresponds to TRBD1 (5 bases). Germline V gene data show CDR1 as MGHRA and CDR2 as YSYEKL. With 4 bases removed from V and 3 bases from J, the gap between germline ends came to 13 bases. CDR3 length: 16 amino acids. CDR3 bases: TGCGCCAGCAGCCTACACCCCGACAGCTATAATTCACCCCTCCACTTT. Translating it yields CASSLHPDSYNSPLHF.

This clonotype came up many times. This chain connects TRBV7-2 to TRBJ2-1; D unresolved. The CDR3 has 14 amino acids. The germline V gene has CDR1 SGHTA and CDR2 FQGNSA. V was clipped by 5 bases and J by 2 bases, with 10 bases between them. CDR3 region: CASSPDAAYNEQFF. The DNA of the CDR3 is TGTGCCAGCAGCCCCGACGCCGCCTACAATGAGCAGTTCTTC.

In this sample, this clonotype turned up a few times. This chain links TRBV6-5 with TRBJ2-5; TRBD2 matches at 9 bases. This CDR3 comprises 17 residues. Germline V gene data show CDR1 as MNHEY and CDR2 as SVGAGI. The trim removed 5 bases at V and 4 bases at J, leaving 14 bases unmatched. The CDR3 reads CASSPYSTAGGPETQYF. DNA for the CDR3: TGTGCCAGCAGTCCCTACAGCACTGCGGGGGGGCCAGAGACCCAGTACTTC.

This clonotype was seen only a few times. The DNA for the CDR3 is TGTGCCAGCAGCCCTTCGGACAGGGCTGGCTACACCTTC. Translation gives CASSPSDRAGYTF. The chain carries TRBV27 and TRBJ1-2; 8 positions match TRBD1. This CDR3 region has 13 residues. Trimming cost V 6 bases and J 7 bases; bases outside gene matches: 7. CDR1 MNHEY and CDR2 SMNVEV come from the germline V gene (reference sequence).

The table lists this clonotype with many counts. The chain combines TRBV7-9 with TRBJ2-5, with a tentative D call TRBD2 (5 bases). Germline assignment: CDR1 SEHNR and CDR2 FQNEAQ (reference sequence). The CDR3 covers 13 residues. V was clipped by 7 bases and J by 5 bases, with 14 bases between them. In DNA form, the CDR3 reads TGTGCCAGCATCGACGGCCCGGGGGAGACCCAGTACTTC. It codes for CASIDGPGETQYF.

This clonotype was counted only a few times. The V gene is TRBV6-1, the J gene TRBJ2-4; a weak D match, TRBD2 (7 bases). This CDR3 is built from 16 residues. Trimming took off 4 bases at V and 2 bases at J, with 15 bases between the two ends. The germline V gene has CDR1 MNHNS and CDR2 SASEGT. This CDR3 is CASSGTRGDTKNIQYF. The CDR3 DNA is TGTGCCAGCAGTGGCACCCGGGGGGACACCAAAAACATTCAGTACTTC.

In this sample, this clonotype turned up many times. The V call is TRBV4-2, the J call TRBJ1-5, with 7 nucleotides matching TRBD1. V shed 0 bases and J 4 bases; nucleotides not matched to a gene: 3. The CDR3 consists of 15 residues. Germline CDR1 and CDR2: LGHNA and YNFKEQ. The CDR3 nucleotides are TGTGCCAGCAGCCAAGAATACAGGGGTAATCAGCCCCAGCATTTT. It specifies CASSQEYRGNQPQHF.

The V gene is TRBV28, the J gene TRBJ2-1; D tentatively fits TRBD1 or TRBD2 (5 bases each). The V gene's germline CDR1 is MDHEN and CDR2 SYDVKM. The CDR3 contains 15 residues. Between the trimmed V and J ends, which lost 6 bases and 4 bases, there was a span of 16 bases. The CDR3 region is CASSWDRDPYNEQFF. In DNA, the CDR3 is TGTGCCAGCAGCTGGGACCGAGACCCATACAATGAGCAGTTCTTC. The full variable domain, with the rest looked up from reference TRBV28 and TRBJ2-1, is DVKVTQSSRYLVKRTGEKVFLECVQDMDHENMFWYRQDPGLGLRLIYFSYDVKMKEKGDIPEGYSVSREKKERFSLILESASTNQTSMYLCASSWDRDPYNEQFFGPGTRLTVL.

For this clonotype: A single base separates this from a much larger clone, so it may be a read error. V is TRBV10-2 and J is TRBJ2-7; no firm D call. V lost 8 bases, J lost 2 bases, and 13 bases lay in between. This CDR3 region has 13 residues. In germline, CDR1 is WSHSY, CDR2 SAAADI. This chain's CDR3 is CASADETAYEQYF. The CDR3 region has the DNA TGCGCCAGCGCCGACGAGACCGCCTACGAGCAGTACTTC.

This clonotype turned up a few times. The genes are TRBV29-1 and TRBJ2-7; 10 nucleotides align to TRBD1. The CDR3 totals 13 residues. In germline, CDR1 is SQVTM, CDR2 ANQGSEA. Losses at the gene ends were 3 bases for V and 6 bases for J; bases not matched to a gene: 5. The CDR3 DNA reads TGCAGCGTTGATAGGGACAGGGGTCGCGAGCAGTACGTC. Its protein product is CSVDRDRGREQYV.

This clonotype appeared a few times. The chain recombines TRBV5-1 with TRBJ2-2, with 9 nucleotides matching TRBD1. CDR1 is SGHRS, CDR2 YFSETQ, per germline. V shed 4 bases, J shed 2 bases, and the junction held 6 bases outside the gene matches. The CDR3 sequence is 16 residues long. CDR3 sequence (DNA): TGCGCCAGCAGCCCACGGGACAGGGAAAACACCGGGGAGCTGTTTTTT. Its translation: CASSPRDRENTGELFF.